The source of this TCR beta chain is a study of blood T cells in healthy people across ages. As for the study in general: With template switching, about one barcoded beta molecule was captured per two T cells.

The authors drew around 9.4 milliliters of peripheral blood from each donor. Per-sample PBMC isolation yielded at least 6 million cells. The second PCR ran about 6 to 11 cycles with a sample-barcoded 5' primer and J-beta primers. In TCRdb, the 5' RACE reads were re-called with MiXCR into one record per CDR3 protein. The data hold about 1 million distinct CDR3 sequences, with 35% to 50% observed a single time. V was pared by 2 bases and J by 0 bases, with 4 bases of the junction left unmatched. Per germline, CDR1 MNHNS and CDR2 SASEGT. This CDR3 is built from 16 residues. This sequence was found in an older woman in good health. This sequence joins TRBV6-1 and TRBJ2-7, with 10 bases aligning to TRBD2. The specimen sequenced was blood. The CDR3 region has the DNA TGTGCCAGCAGTGAAATAGCGGGAGGCAGCTCCTACGAGCAGTACTTC. It encodes CASSEIAGGSSYEQYF.